This is a list of T cell receptor beta chains from one sample in a study of CD8 T cells in ankylosing spondylitis. TCRdb passed the 5' RACE reads through MiXCR, listing each CDR3 protein once. Of roughly 370,000 distinct CDR3 sequences in the sample, around 24% are singletons; the top ten hold about 15%. Sequences were obtained from blood, either unsorted or a sorted T cell fraction (not recorded which). The receptors come from a male donor with ankylosing spondylitis. CDR3s include the opening cysteine and the closing phenylalanine or tryptophan. A D gene is named only where the DNA matches it firmly. A row's size may be missing; if present it is once, few, many or a size class.

size	D	V	J	CDR3	DNA
-	-	TRBV3-1	TRBJ2-7	CASRSGPPYEQYF	TGTGCCAGCAGGTCCGGGCCCCCCTACGAGCAGTACTTC
few	TRBD1	TRBV7-7	TRBJ2-5	CASSLGTGLETQYF	TGTGCTAGCAGCTTGGGGACAGGGCTCGAGACCCAGTACTTC
few	-	TRBV10-3	TRBJ2-3	CAISEWADTQYF	TGTGCCATCAGTGAGTGGGCAGATACGCAGTATTTT
-	TRBD2	TRBV14	TRBJ2-1	CASSQILAGGEQFF	TGTGCCAGCAGCCAAATTTTAGCGGGAGGTGAGCAGTTCTTC
few	TRBD1	TRBV29-1	TRBJ2-7	CSALAQGAGEQYF	TGCAGCGCCTTGGCACAGGGGGCAGGCGAGCAGTACTTC
few	-	TRBV11-2	TRBJ1-6	CASSLSLDSPLHF	TGTGCCAGCAGCTTATCTCTAGACTCACCCCTCCACTTT
-	TRBD1	TRBV11-2	TRBJ2-7	CASRARTGGYYEQYF	TGTGCCAGCAGAGCCCGGACAGGGGGCTACTACGAGCAGTACTTC
-	-	TRBV7-6	TRBJ2-7	CASSLGQGPHEQYF	TGTGCCAGCAGCTTAGGCCAGGGGCCCCACGAGCAGTACTTC
-	-	TRBV20-1	TRBJ2-7	CSARNAGRYEQYF	TGCAGTGCTAGGAATGCCGGACGGTACGAGCAGTACTTC
-	-	TRBV5-1	TRBJ1-1	CASRGYVGNTEAFF	TGCGCCAGCAGGGGATACGTTGGTAACACTGAAGCTTTCTTT
-	TRBD2	TRBV27	TRBJ2-2	CASSPLSSGRPTGELFF	TGTGCCAGCAGTCCCCTTTCTAGCGGGAGACCCACCGGGGAGCTGTTTTTT
few	-	TRBV4-2	TRBJ2-7	CASSQDADSSYEQYF	TGTGCCAGCAGCCAAGATGCAGATAGCTCCTACGAGCAGTACTTC
few	-	TRBV7-9	TRBJ2-7	CASNTVNGYEQYF	TGTGCCAGCAACACGGTCAACGGCTACGAGCAGTACTTC
many	-	TRBV10-3	TRBJ2-2	CAISGTADTGELFF	TGTGCCATCAGTGGGACAGCCGATACCGGGGAGCTGTTTTTT
few	-	TRBV6-1	TRBJ2-4	CASSLQEAKNIQYF	TGTGCCAGCAGCCTCCAGGAAGCCAAAAACATTCAGTACTTC
-	TRBD1	TRBV28	TRBJ2-1	CASSPQGTGGYNEQFF	TGTGCCAGCAGCCCCCAGGGGACAGGGGGTTACAATGAGCAGTTCTTC
few	-	TRBV6-1	TRBJ1-4	CASSRIQRGELFF	TGTGCCAGCAGCCGAATCCAACGGGGAGAACTGTTTTTT
many	-	TRBV20-1	TRBJ2-3	CSAKGDTQYF	TGCAGTGCTAAGGGGGATACGCAGTATTTT
few	-	TRBV10-3	TRBJ2-7	CAISGPPGQGTYEQYF	TGTGCCATCAGTGGTCCCCCGGGGCAGGGAACCTACGAGCAGTACTTC
few	-	TRBV29-1	TRBJ2-3	CSVAGSSDTQYF	TGCAGCGTTGCCGGCTCTTCAGATACGCAGTATTTT
-	TRBD2	TRBV29-1	TRBJ2-3	CSGTSGSFRSDTQYF	TGCAGCGGGACTAGCGGGAGTTTCCGTTCAGATACGCAGTATTTT
-	TRBD1	TRBV6-2/TRBV6-3	TRBJ1-1	CASSYWGTGGTEAFF	TGTGCCAGCAGTTACTGGGGGACAGGGGGCACTGAAGCTTTCTTT
few	-	TRBV3-1	TRBJ2-2	CASTRRGYGTGELFF	TGTGCCAGCACGCGCAGAGGGTACGGCACCGGGGAGCTGTTTTTT
many	-	TRBV7-3	TRBJ2-3	CASSLSPAGPYTDTQYF	TGTGCCAGCAGCTTAAGCCCAGCGGGCCCATACACAGATACGCAGTATTTT
few	-	TRBV5-1	TRBJ2-5	CASPRLRGSQETQYF	TGCGCCAGCCCCCGGCTGCGGGGATCGCAAGAGACCCAGTACTTC
few	-	TRBV7-6	TRBJ1-1	CASSYRAGDTEAFF	TGTGCCAGCAGTTACAGGGCTGGGGACACTGAAGCTTTCTTT
-	TRBD2	TRBV5-1	TRBJ2-5	CASSLSGLAVQETQYF	TGCGCCAGCAGCTTGTCCGGACTAGCGGTCCAAGAGACCCAGTACTTC
-	TRBD1	TRBV20-1	TRBJ1-4	CSASSTGNEKLFF	TGCAGTGCTAGCTCGACAGGGAATGAAAAACTGTTTTTT
few	TRBD1	TRBV18	TRBJ1-1	CASSRRRDRGLNTEAFF	TGTGCCAGCTCACGCCGACGGGACAGGGGATTGAACACTGAAGCTTTCTTT
-	-	TRBV12-3/TRBV12-4	TRBJ1-1	CASSFTGRTTRAFF	TGTGCCAGCAGTTTTACGGGGAGAACTACGAGAGCTTTCTTT
few	-	TRBV7-3	TRBJ2-5	CASSQEVSETQYF	TGTGCCAGCAGCCAAGAAGTATCTGAGACCCAGTACTTC
few	-	TRBV27	TRBJ2-2	CASSLLAGRTGELFF	TGTGCCAGCAGTTTATTGGCGGGTAGGACCGGGGAGCTGTTTTTT
few	-	TRBV5-1	TRBJ2-3	CASSLGGSHSTDTQYF	TGCGCCAGCAGCTTGGGGGGTAGCCACTCCACAGATACGCAGTATTTT
many	-	TRBV5-1	TRBJ2-2	CASSLVGTGELFF	TGCGCCAGCAGCTTGGTGGGAACCGGGGAGCTGTTTTTT
-	-	TRBV7-9	TRBJ1-1	CASSPGPGRTEAFF	TGTGCCAGCAGCCCGGGCCCGGGGAGGACTGAAGCTTTCTTT
-	-	TRBV7-9	TRBJ2-2	CASTPNPGVNTGELFF	TGTGCCAGCACCCCCAACCCGGGGGTGAACACCGGGGAGCTGTTTTTT
few	TRBD1	TRBV28	TRBJ1-2	CASSLSDRGGTF	TGTGCCAGCAGTTTATCGGACAGGGGGGGCACCTTC
-	-	TRBV18	TRBJ2-7	CASSSHYEQYF	TGTGCCAGCTCATCGCACTACGAGCAGTACTTC
-	-	TRBV7-2	TRBJ2-1	CASSFRVDYNEQFF	TGTGCCAGCAGCTTTAGGGTCGATTACAATGAGCAGTTCTTC
-	TRBD2	TRBV7-3	TRBJ2-2	CASSPSGGLAGELFF	TGTGCCAGCAGCCCCAGCGGGGGACTAGCCGGGGAGCTGTTTTTT